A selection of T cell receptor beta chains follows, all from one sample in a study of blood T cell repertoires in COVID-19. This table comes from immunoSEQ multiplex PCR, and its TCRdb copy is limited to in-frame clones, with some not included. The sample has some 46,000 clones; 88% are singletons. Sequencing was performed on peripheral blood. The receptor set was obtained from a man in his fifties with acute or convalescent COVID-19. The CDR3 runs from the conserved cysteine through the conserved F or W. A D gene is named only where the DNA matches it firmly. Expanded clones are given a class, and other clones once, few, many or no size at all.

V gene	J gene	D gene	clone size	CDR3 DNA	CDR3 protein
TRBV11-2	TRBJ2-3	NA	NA	TGTGCCAGCAGCCCCCCACTAATCAGCACAGATACGCAGTATTTT	CASSPPLISTDTQYF
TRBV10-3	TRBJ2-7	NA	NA	TGTGCCATCAGTGAGTCGCAGGGGAGCGAGCAGTACTTC	CAISESQGSEQYF
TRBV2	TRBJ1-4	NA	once	TGTGCCAGCAGGCCGACAAGCTCCCCGTATGAAAAACTGTTTTTT	CASRPTSSPYEKLFF
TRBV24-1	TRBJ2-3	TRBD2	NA	TGTGCCACCACGGGACTAGCGGGCACAGATACGCAGTATTTT	CATTGLAGTDTQYF
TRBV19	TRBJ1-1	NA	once	TGTGCCAGTAGTTTTTTGGGTCAGGGGAGAACTGAAGCTTTCTTT	CASSFLGQGRTEAFF
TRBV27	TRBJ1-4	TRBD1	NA	TGTGCCAGCAGTCCCGCCGGGACAGGGCCCGCAACTAATGAAAAACTGTTTTTT	CASSPAGTGPATNEKLFF
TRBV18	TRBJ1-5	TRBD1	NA	TGTGCCAGCTCACCCGGGACAGGGAATCAGCCCCAGCATTTT	CASSPGTGNQPQHF
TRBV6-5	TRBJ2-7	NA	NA	TGTGCCAGCCGGCAGGGGTTTGAATCCTACGAGCAGTACTTC	CASRQGFESYEQYF
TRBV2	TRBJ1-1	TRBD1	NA	TGTGCCAGCCAACAGGGGAAGAACACTGAAGCTTTCTTT	CASQQGKNTEAFF
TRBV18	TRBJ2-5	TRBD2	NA	TGTGCCAGCTCCCTCCCCCGGGAGACCGGGGGGGAGACCCAGTACTTC	CASSLPRETGGETQYF
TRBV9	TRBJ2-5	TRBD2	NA	TGTGCCAGCAGCGGAGGGACTAGCGGGGTTCAAGAGACCCAGTACTTC	CASSGGTSGVQETQYF
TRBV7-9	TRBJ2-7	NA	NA	TGTGCCAGCAGCTTAGAGGACAGTCACTTCTCCTACGAGCAGTACTTC	CASSLEDSHFSYEQYF
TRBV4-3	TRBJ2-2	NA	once	TGCGCCAGCAGCCAATCCGGGACTTACGCCGGGGAGCTGTTTTTT	CASSQSGTYAGELFF
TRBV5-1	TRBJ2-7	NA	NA	TGCGCCAGCAGCATTAACCAGGGCCTCTACGAGCAGTACTTC	CASSINQGLYEQYF
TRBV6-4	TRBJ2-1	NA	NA	TGTGCCAGCAGTGTAAATACAGGCAATGAGCAGTTCTTC	CASSVNTGNEQFF
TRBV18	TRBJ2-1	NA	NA	TGTGCCAGCTCAACTACTAGTTACAATGAGCAGTTCTTC	CASSTTSYNEQFF
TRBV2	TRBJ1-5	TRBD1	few	TGTGCCAGCAGTGAGACAGGGGGAAGTCAGCCCCAGCATTTT	CASSETGGSQPQHF
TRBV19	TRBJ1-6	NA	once	TGTGCCAGTAGTATAATTCCTTCGGAGCATAATTCACCCCTCCACTTT	CASSIIPSEHNSPLHF
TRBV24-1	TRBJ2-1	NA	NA	TGTGCCACCAGTACAGGGAAAGGCAATGAGCAGTTCTTC	CATSTGKGNEQFF
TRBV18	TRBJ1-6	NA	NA	TGTGCCAGCTCACCGAGCCGGGATTCACCCCTCCACTTT	CASSPSRDSPLHF
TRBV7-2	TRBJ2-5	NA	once	TGTGCCAGCAGTCAGGCATGGGGCCTTCAAGAGACCCAGTACTTC	CASSQAWGLQETQYF
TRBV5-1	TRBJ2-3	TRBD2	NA	TGCGCCAGCAGCCCGCTGTCTGGCGGGGGGTCCCGCACAGATACGCAGTATTTT	CASSPLSGGGSRTDTQYF
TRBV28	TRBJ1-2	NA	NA	TGTGCCAGCAGCATGGCCCTCAAGTATGGCTACACCTTC	CASSMALKYGYTF
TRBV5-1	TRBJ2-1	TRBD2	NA	TGCGCCAGCAGCTTGGGCGGGGGGTCCTCCTACAATGAGCAGTTCTTC	CASSLGGGSSYNEQFF
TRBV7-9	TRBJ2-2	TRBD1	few	TGTGCCAGCAGCTCCCCACAGGGGGCCAACACCGGGGAGCTGTTTTTT	CASSSPQGANTGELFF
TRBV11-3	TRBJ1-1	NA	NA	TGTGCCAGCAGCTCCGGGACATCCACTGAAGCTTTCTTT	CASSSGTSTEAFF
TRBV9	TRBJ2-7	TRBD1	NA	TGTGCCAGCAGCCCCAGACAGGGGGCGAACTACGAGCAGTACTTC	CASSPRQGANYEQYF